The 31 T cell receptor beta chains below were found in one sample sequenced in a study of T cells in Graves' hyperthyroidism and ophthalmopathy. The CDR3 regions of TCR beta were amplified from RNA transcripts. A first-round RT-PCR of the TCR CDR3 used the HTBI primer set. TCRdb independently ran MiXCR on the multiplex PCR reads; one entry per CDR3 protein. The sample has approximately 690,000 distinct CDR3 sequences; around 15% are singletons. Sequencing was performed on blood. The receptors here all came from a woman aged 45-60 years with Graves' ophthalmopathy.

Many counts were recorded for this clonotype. CDR3 amino acids: CASSEGTGRNTQYF. CDR3 nucleotides: TGTGCCAGCAGTGAAGGGACAGGGAGAAATACGCAGTATTTT. The chain has TRBV6-1 and TRBJ2-3, with 8 bases fitting TRBD1. This CDR3 contains 14 residues. Germline assignment: CDR1 MNHNS and CDR2 SASEGT. The junction had 4 bases not matched to a gene; V was cut back by 1 base and J by 7 bases.

CDR3 DNA: TGTGCCAGCAGCTTATTAAACTGGGCTAACTATGGCTACACCTTC. It is translated as CASSLLNWANYGYTF. The rearrangement uses TRBV7-9 and TRBJ1-2; D is uncertain. V lost 2 bases and J lost 0, with 10 bases in between. This CDR3 comprises 15 residues. CDR1 and CDR2 (germline): SEHNR, FQNEAQ (reference sequence).

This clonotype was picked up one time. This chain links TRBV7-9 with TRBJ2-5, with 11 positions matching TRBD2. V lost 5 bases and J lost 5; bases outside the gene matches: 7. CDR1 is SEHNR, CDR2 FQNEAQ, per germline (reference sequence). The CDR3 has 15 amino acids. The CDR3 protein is CASSPPGLAAETQYF. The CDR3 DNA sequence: TGTGCCAGCAGCCCCCCGGGACTAGCGGCGGAGACCCAGTACTTC.

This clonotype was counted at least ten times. CDR3 loop: CASSLVGAMNEQYF. The CDR3 DNA follows: TGCGCCAGCAGCTTGGTCGGAGCTATGAACGAGCAGTACTTC. The V call is TRBV5-1, the J call TRBJ2-7; D is unresolved. Germline CDR1 reads SGHRS; CDR2 reads YFSETQ. The germline V and J ends were trimmed by 0 bases and 5 bases, with 12 bases remaining between them. This CDR3 is 14 amino acids long.

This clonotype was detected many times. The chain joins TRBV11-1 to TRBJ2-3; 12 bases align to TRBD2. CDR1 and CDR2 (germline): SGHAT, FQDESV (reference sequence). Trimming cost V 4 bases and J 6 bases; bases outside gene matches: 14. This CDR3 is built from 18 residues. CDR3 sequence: CASSSGLAGSDFGDTQYF. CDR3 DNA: TGTGCCAGCAGCTCCGGACTAGCGGGATCAGACTTCGGGGATACGCAGTATTTT.

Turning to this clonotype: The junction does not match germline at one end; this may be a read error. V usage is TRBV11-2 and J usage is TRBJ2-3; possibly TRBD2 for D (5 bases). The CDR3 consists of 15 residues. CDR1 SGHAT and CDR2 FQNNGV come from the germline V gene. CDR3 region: CASNLASYSTDTQYF. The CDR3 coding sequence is TGTGCCAGCAACTTAGCTAGCTATAGCACAGATACGCAGTATTTT.

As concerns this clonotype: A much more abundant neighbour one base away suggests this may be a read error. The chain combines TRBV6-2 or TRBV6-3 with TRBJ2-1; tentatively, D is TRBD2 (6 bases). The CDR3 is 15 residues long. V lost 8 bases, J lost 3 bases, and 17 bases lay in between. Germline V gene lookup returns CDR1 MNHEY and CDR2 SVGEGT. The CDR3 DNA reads TGTGCCAGCGTGGCTGCGGGAAGGTTCTACAATGAGCAGTTCTTC. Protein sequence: CASVAAGRFYNEQFF.

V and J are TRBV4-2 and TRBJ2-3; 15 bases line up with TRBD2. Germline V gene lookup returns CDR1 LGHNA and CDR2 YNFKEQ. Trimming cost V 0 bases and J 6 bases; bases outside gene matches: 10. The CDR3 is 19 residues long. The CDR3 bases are TGTGCCAGCAGCCAAGATCGGACTAGCGGGAGGGCCGGGACGGATACGCAGTATTTT. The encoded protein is CASSQDRTSGRAGTDTQYF.

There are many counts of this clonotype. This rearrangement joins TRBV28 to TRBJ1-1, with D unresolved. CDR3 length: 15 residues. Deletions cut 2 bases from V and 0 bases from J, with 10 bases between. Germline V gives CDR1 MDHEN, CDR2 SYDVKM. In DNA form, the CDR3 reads TGTGCCAGCAGTTTACGACATTTAATGAACACTGAAGCTTTCTTT. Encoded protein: CASSLRHLMNTEAFF.

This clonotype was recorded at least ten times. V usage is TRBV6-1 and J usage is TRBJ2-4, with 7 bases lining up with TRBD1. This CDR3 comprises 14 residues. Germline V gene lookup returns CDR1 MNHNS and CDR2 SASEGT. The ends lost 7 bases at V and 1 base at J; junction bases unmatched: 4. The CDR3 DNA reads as TGTGCCAGCATAGGGGGCAAGGCCAAAAACATTCAGTACTTC. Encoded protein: CASIGGKAKNIQYF.

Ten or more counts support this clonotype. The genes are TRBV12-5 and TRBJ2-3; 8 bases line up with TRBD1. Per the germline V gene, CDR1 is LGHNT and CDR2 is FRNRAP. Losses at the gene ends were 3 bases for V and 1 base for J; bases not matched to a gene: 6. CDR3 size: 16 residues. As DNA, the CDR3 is TGTGCTAGTGGTTTAGACAGGGGAAAACGCACAGATACGCAGTATTTT. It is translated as CASGLDRGKRTDTQYF.

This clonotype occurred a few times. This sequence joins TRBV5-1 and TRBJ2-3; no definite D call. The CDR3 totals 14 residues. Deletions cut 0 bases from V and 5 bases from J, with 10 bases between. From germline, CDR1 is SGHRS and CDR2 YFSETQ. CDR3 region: CASSLAKAKDTQYF. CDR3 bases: TGCGCCAGCAGCTTGGCCAAGGCCAAAGATACGCAGTATTTT.

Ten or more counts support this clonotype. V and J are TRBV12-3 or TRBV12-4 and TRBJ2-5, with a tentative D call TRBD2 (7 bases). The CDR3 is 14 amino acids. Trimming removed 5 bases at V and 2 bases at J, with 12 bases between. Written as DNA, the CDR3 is TGTGCCAGCAGTCTGGGGGGGCGACAAGAGACCCAGTACTTC. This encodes CASSLGGRQETQYF.

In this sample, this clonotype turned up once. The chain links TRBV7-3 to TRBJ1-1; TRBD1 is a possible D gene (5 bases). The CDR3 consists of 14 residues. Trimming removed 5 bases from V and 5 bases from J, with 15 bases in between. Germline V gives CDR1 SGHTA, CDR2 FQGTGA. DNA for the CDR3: TGTGCCAGCAGCCAGACAGAGGGCCGGACTGAAGCTTTCTTT. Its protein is CASSQTEGRTEAFF.

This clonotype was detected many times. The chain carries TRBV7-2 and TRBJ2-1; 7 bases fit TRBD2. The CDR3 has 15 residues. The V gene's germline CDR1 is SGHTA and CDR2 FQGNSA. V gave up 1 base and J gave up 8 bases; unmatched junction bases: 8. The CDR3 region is CASSLVSGGSYEQFF. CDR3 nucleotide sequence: TGTGCCAGCAGCTTAGTCTCGGGCGGGAGCTATGAGCAGTTCTTC.

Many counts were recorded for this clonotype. DNA of the CDR3: TGTGCCAGCAGCTCCTGGATGGTTTTGGGCACCGGGGAGCTGTTTTTT. Its translation: CASSSWMVLGTGELFF. V usage is TRBV7-2 and J usage is TRBJ2-2; no reliable D call. The CDR3 loop spans 16 amino acids. Germline CDR1 is SGHTA and CDR2 is FQGNSA. Trimming shortened V by 4 bases and J by 4 bases, and 16 bases separated the two germline ends. Filled out from reference TRBV7-2 and TRBJ2-2, the complete variable domain reads GAGVSQSPSNKVTEKGKDVELRCDPISGHTALYWYRQSLGQGLEFLIYFQGNSAPDKSGLPSDRFSAERTGGSVSTLTIQRTQQEDSAVYLCASSSWMVLGTGELFFGEGSRLTVL.

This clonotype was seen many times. The CDR3 DNA follows: TGCAGCGTAACGGAAGACTATGGCTACACCTTC. It codes for CSVTEDYGYTF. This chain uses TRBV29-1 with TRBJ1-2; D uncertain. The CDR3 contains 11 residues. Germline V gene sequence: CDR1 SQVTM, CDR2 ANQGSEA. Trimming left V 6 bases short and J 3 bases short, with 8 bases between.

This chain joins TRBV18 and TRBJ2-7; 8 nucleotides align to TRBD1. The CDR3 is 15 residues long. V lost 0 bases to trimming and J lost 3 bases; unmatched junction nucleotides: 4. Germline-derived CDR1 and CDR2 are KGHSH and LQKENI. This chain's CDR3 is CASSPPLGQGYEQYF. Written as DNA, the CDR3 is TGTGCCAGCTCACCACCTTTAGGACAGGGCTACGAGCAGTACTTC.

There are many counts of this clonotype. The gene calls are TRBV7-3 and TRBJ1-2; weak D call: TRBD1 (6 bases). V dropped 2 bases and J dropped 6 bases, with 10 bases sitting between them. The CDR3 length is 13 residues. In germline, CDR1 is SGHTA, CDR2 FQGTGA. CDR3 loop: CASSLWAGDGYTF. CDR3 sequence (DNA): TGTGCCAGCAGCTTATGGGCAGGGGATGGCTACACCTTC.

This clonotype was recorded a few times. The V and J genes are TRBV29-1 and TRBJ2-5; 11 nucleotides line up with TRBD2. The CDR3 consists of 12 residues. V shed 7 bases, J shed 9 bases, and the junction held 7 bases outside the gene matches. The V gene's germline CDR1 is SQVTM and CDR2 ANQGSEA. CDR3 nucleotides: TGCAGCGGCGACATAGCGGGAGGGCCCCAGTACTTC. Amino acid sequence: CSGDIAGGPQYF.

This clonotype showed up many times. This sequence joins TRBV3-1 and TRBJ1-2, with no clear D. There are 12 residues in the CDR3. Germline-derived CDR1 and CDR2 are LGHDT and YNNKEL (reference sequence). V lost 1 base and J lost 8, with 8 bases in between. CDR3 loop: CASSQAGFGYTF. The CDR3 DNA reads TGTGCCAGCAGCCAAGCAGGATTCGGCTACACCTTC.

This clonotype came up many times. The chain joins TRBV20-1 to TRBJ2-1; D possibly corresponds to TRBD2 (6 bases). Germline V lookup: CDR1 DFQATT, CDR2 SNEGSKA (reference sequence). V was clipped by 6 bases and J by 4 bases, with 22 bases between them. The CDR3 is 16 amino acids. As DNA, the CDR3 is TGCAGTGCCGTCGACCGACGTAGCGGCGGATACAATGAGCAGTTCTTC. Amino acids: CSAVDRRSGGYNEQFF.

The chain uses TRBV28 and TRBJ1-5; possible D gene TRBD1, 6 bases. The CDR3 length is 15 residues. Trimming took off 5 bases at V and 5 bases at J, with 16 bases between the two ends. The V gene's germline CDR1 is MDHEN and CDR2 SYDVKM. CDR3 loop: CASSPDPTGYQPQHF. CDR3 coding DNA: TGTGCCAGCAGTCCCGACCCGACAGGTTATCAGCCCCAGCATTTT.

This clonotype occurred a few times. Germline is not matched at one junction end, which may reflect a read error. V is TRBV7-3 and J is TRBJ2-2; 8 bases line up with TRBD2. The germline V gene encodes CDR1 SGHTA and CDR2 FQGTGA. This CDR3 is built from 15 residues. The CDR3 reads CASSWDGRGTGELFF. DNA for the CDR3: TGTGCTAGCAGCTGGGACGGGAGGGGCACCGGGGAGCTGTTTTTT.

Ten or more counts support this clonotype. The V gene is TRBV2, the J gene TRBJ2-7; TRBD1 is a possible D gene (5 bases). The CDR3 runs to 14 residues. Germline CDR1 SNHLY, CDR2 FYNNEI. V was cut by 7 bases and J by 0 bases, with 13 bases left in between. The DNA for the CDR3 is TGTGCCAGCATAGAAGACAGTTTCTCCTACGAGCAGTACTTC. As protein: CASIEDSFSYEQYF.

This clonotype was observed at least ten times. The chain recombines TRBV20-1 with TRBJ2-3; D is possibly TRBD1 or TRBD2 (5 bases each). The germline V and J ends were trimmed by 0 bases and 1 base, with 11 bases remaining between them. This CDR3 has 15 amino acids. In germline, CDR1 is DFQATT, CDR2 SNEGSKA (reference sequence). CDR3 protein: CSARDHRGGTDTQYF. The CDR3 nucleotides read TGCAGTGCTAGAGATCACCGGGGCGGCACAGATACGCAGTATTTT.

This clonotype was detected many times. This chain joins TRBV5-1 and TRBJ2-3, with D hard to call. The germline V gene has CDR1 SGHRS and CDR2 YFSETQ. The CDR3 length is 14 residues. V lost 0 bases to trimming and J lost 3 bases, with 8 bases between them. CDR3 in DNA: TGCGCCAGCAGCTTGGACAAACAAACAGATACGCAGTATTTT. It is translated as CASSLDKQTDTQYF.

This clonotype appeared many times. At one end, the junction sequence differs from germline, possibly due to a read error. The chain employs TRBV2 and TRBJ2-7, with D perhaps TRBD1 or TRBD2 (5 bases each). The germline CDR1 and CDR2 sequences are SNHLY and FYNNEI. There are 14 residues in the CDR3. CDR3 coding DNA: TGTGCCAGCAGATCCCCGCCGGGGACCTACGCGCAGTACTTC. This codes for CASRSPPGTYAQYF. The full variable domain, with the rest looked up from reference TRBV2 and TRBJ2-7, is EPEVTQTPSHQVTQMGQEVILRCVPISNHLYFYWYRQILGQKVEFLVSFYNNEISEKSEIFDDQFSVERPDGSNFTLKIRSTKLEDSAMYFCASRSPPGTYAQYFGPGTRLTVT.

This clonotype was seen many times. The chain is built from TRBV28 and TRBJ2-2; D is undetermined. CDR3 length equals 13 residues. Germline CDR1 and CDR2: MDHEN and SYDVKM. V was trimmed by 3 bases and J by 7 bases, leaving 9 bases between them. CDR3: CASSFGVFGELFF. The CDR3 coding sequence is TGTGCCAGCAGTTTTGGCGTTTTCGGGGAGCTGTTTTTT. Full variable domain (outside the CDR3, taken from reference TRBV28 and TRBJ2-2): DVKVTQSSRYLVKRTGEKVFLECVQDMDHENMFWYRQDPGLGLRLIYFSYDVKMKEKGDIPEGYSVSREKKERFSLILESASTNQTSMYLCASSFGVFGELFFGEGSRLTVL.

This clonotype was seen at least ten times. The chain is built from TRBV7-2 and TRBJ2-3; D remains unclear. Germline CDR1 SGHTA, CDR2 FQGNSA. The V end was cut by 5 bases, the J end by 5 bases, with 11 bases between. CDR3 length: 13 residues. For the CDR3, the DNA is TGTGCCAGCAGCCCTGGGCCGGGAGATACGCAGTATTTT. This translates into CASSPGPGDTQYF.

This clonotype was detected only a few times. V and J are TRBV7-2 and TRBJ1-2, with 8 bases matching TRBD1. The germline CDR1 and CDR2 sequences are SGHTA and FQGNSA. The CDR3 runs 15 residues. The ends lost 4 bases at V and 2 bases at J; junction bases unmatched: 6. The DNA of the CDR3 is TGTGCCAGCAGCTACACAGGGGGGGACAACTATGGCTACACCTTC. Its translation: CASSYTGGDNYGYTF. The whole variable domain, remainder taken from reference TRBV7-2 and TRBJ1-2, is GAGVSQSPSNKVTEKGKDVELRCDPISGHTALYWYRQSLGQGLEFLIYFQGNSAPDKSGLPSDRFSAERTGGSVSTLTIQRTQQEDSAVYLCASSYTGGDNYGYTFGSGTRLTVV.